The sequence of this T cell receptor (beta chain) was determined in a study of blood T cell repertoires in COVID-19. The V and J ends lost 8 bases and 2 bases, in that order; junction bases with no gene match: 3. The germline gives CDR1 MGHRA, CDR2 YSYEKL. There are 13 residues in the CDR3. The table came from immunoSEQ multiplex PCR; TCRdb's copy has only in-frame clones and leaves some out. The sample has 450,000 to 600,000 clones, roughly 90% seen once. The chain employs TRBV4-1 and TRBJ2-5; 9 bases align to TRBD2. Sequenced: PBMCs or T cells enriched from blood (not recorded which). The clonotype originates from a woman in her late teens or twenties who had recovered from COVID-19. The CDR3 region has the DNA TGCGCCAGCTCGACTAGCGGACAAGAGACCCAGTACTTC. Translated, it gives CASSTSGQETQYF.